This note documents a single TCR beta chain sequence. This clonotype was picked up many times. The antigen it recognizes is unknown. No qualities accompany the bases; no much larger clone lies one base away. Sequencing was carried out with an Illumina HiSeq 1500. TCRdb took the public reads, trimmed them with fastp at Q25, ran MiXCR for clone calling and kept in-frame beta chains. Entries are consolidated by CDR3 protein sequence, retaining the most common genes and DNA. Recorded for this sample are some 350,000 distinct CDR3 sequences; about 32% of them occurred a single time. In total, the top ten clones hold approximately 13% of the sample. The label giving this sample's treatment or condition can be read as: in vitro stimulation with specific CMV peptide epitopes to enrich CMV-specific T cells. Sequences SGHDN (CDR1) and FVKESK (CDR2) are obtained from the germline V gene. V drops 3 bases and J drops 1 base, leaving 5 bases in between. From the cysteine through the phenylalanine, the CDR3 covers 13 amino acids. Only CDR3 DNA is held: 39 bases, read in frame from base 1.

The data stem from a study of T cell repertoires in cytomegalovirus infection (dated by TCRdb to between 2018 and 2020). About the full investigation: Peptide stimulations targeted recently identified HLA-C-restricted CMV epitopes, whose presentation resists viral immunomodulation, together with well-studied HLA-B-restricted epitopes. The HLA type of each donor mattered for the analysis, because public TCR beta signatures pointed to carriage of CMV infection along with the matching HLA type. What the research found in general, with its limitations: The ex vivo response was dominated by HLA-C-restricted CMV-specific TCR beta clonotypes, which also provided the single most frequent clonotype in two of eight donors. In both this cohort and an independent roughly 330-donor cohort, the cumulative frequency of public TCR beta family members distinguished carriers of CMV infection plus the relevant HLA type.

This chain is built from TRBV14 and TRBJ2-3, with the D gene call left open. The sequenced sample was cultured PBMCs, obtained from culture after CMV antigen stimulation. The receptor comes from a human donor in good health (CMV status not recorded). Some clones in this sample may be carry-over from other donors' samples. The DNA reads TGTGCCAGCAGCCATCCCCGCACAGATACGCAGTATTTT. Translated, it reads CASSHPRTDTQYF.